Here is one TCR beta chain with its context. Its antigen is as yet unknown. The CDR3 extends over 16 amino acids. The ends were cut back, 4 bases at V and 0 bases at J, with 16 bases in the middle. Germline CDR1 reads MGHRA; CDR2 reads YSYEKL. This specimen comes from a study of cytomegalovirus exposure and HLA in healthy donors. Study background: Approximately 180 million T cells yielded approximately 110 million unique TCR beta sequences in earlier analysis. The study's findings and limits: A later analysis showed TCR association rates differing by HLA locus, peaking at DRB1 and lowest at HLA-C.

The study ran its PCR with 60 Vbeta and 13 Jbeta primers. Profiling relied on immunoSEQ multiplex PCR, and the TCRdb table lists in-frame clones only, not all of them. The sample has roughly 150,000 clones; approximately 79% are singletons. The V and J genes are TRBV4-1 and TRBJ2-7, with a tentative D call TRBD1 (5 bases). Sequenced: PBMCs. This receptor was obtained from a middle-aged man in good health and CMV-seropositive. The CDR3 region has the DNA TGCGCCAGCAGCCCCGCTAGGGGCATCCTCTCCTACGAGCAGTACTTC. It is translated as CASSPARGILSYEQYF.